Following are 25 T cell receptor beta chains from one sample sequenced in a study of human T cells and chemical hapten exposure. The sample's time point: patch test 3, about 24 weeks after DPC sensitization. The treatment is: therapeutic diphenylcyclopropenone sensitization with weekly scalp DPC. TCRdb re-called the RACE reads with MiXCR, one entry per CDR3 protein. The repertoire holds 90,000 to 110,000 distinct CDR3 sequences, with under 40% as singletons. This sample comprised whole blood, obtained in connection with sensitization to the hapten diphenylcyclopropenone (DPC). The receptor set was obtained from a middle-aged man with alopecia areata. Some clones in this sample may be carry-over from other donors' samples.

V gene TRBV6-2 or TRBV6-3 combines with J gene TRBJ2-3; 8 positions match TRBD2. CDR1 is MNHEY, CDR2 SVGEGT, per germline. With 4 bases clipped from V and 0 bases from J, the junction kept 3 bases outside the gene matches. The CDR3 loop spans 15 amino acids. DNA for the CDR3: TGTGCCAGCAGTTGGCGGGAGGCTAGCACAGATACGCAGTATTTT. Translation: CASSWREASTDTQYF.

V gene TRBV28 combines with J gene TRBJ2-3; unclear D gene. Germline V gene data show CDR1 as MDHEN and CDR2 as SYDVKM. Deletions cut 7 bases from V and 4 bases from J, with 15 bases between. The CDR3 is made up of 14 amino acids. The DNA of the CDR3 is TGTGCCAGCACGGGCCAAGGGTGGTCAGATACGCAGTATTTT. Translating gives CASTGQGWSDTQYF. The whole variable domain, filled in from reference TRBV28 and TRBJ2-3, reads DVKVTQSSRYLVKRTGEKVFLECVQDMDHENMFWYRQDPGLGLRLIYFSYDVKMKEKGDIPEGYSVSREKKERFSLILESASTNQTSMYLCASTGQGWSDTQYFGPGTRLTVL.

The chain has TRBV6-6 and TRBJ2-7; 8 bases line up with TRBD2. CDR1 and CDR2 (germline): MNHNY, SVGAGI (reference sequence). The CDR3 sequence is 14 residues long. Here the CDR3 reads CASSYTQIAGGLEV. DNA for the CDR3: TGTGCCAGCAGTTACACACAGATTGCGGGAGGCCTCGAAGTC.

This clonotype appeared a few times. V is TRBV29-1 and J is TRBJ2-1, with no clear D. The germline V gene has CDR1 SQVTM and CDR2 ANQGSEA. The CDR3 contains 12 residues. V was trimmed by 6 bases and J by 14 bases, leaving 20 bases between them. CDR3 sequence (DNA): TGCAGCGTGACCGCGGTGGCACGCGAGGAGTTCTTC. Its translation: CSVTAVAREEFF.

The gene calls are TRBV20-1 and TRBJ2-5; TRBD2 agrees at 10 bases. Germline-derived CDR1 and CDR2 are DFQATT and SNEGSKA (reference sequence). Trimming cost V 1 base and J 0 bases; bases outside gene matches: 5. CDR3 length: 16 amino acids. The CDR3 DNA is TGCAGTGCTAGAGTTAGCGGGAGGCCTAACCAAGAGACCCAGTACTTC. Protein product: CSARVSGRPNQETQYF.

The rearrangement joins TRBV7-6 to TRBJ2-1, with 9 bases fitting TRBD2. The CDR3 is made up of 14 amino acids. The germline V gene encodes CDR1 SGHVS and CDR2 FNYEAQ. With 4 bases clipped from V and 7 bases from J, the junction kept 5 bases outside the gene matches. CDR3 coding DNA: TGTGCCAGCAGCTCGACTAGCGGAGGGAATGAGCAGTTCTTC. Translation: CASSSTSGGNEQFF.

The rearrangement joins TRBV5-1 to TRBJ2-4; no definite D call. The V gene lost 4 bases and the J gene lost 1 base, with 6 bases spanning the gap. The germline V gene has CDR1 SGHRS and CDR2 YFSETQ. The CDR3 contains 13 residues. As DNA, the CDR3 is TGCGCCAGCAGCCTGTATGCCAAAAACATTCAGTACTTC. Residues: CASSLYAKNIQYF.

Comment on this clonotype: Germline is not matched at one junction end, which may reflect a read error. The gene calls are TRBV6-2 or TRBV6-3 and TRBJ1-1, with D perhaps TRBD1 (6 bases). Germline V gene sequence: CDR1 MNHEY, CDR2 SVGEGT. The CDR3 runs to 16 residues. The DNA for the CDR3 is TGTGCCAGCATTTACGGCCACAGGGATAAGAGCACTGAAGCTTTCTTT. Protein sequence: CASIYGHRDKSTEAFF.

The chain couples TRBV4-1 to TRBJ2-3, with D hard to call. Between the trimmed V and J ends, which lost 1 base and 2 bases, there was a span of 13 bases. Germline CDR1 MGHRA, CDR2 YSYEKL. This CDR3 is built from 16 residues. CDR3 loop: CASSQVQLDFTDTQYF. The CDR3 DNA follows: TGCGCCAGCAGCCAAGTCCAGTTAGACTTCACAGATACGCAGTATTTT.

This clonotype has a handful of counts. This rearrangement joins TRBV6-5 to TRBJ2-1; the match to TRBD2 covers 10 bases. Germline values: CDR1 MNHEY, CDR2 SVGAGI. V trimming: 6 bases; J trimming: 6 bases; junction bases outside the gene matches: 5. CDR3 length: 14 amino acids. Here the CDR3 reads CASRASGSRNEQFF. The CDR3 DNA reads TGTGCCAGCAGGGCTAGCGGGAGCCGCAATGAGCAGTTCTTC.

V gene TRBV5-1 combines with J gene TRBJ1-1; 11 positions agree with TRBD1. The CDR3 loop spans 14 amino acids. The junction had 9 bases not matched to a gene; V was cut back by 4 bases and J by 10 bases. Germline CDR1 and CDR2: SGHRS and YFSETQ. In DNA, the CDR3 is TGCGCCAGCAGCCCGAGGACAGGGGGCGAGGGAGCTTTCTTT. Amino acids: CASSPRTGGEGAFF.

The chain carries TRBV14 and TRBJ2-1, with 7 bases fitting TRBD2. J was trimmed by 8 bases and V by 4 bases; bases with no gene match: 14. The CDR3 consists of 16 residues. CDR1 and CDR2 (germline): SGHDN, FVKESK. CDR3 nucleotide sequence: TGTGCCAGCAGCCCCTGGGACTATCCGGTTATTGATGAGCAGTTCTTC. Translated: CASSPWDYPVIDEQFF.

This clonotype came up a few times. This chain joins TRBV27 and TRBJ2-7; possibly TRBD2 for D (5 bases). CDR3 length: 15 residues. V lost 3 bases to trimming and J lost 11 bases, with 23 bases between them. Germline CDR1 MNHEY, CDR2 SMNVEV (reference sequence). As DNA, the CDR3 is TGTGCCAGCAGTTTTTACGGACGGCAGACCATGAGGGAGTACGTC. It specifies CASSFYGRQTMREYV.

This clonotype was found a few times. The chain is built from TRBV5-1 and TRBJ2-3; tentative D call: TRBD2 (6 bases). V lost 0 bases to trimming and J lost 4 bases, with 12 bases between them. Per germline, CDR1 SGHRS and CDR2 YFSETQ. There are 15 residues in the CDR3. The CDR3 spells CASSLVVGGADTQYF. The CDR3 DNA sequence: TGCGCCAGCAGCTTGGTAGTGGGAGGAGCAGATACGCAGTATTTT.

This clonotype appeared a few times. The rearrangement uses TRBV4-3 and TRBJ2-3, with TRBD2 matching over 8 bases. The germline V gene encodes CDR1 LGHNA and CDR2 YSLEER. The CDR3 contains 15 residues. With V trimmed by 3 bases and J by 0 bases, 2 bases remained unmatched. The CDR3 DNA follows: TGCGCCAGCAGCCACTTAGCGGGAAGCACAGATACGCAGTATTTT. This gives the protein CASSHLAGSTDTQYF.

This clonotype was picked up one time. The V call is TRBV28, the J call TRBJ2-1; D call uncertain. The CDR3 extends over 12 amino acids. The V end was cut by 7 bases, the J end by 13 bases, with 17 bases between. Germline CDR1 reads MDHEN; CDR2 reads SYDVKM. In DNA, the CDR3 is TGTGCCAGCAAGGGTGTGGCTAGACGACAGTTCTTC. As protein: CASKGVARRQFF.

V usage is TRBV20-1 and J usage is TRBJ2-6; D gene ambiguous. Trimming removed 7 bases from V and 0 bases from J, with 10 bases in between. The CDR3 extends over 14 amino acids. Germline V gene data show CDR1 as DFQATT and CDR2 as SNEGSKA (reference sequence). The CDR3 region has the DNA TGCAGTGGCACTGAAGGCTCTGGGGCCAACGTCCTGACTTTC. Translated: CSGTEGSGANVLTF.

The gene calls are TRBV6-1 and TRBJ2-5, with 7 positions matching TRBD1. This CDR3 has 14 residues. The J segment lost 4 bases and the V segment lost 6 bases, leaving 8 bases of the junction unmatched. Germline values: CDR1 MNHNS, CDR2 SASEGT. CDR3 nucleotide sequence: TGTGCCAGCAGCCTACAGGGGAACGGAGAGACCCAGTACTTC. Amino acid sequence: CASSLQGNGETQYF.

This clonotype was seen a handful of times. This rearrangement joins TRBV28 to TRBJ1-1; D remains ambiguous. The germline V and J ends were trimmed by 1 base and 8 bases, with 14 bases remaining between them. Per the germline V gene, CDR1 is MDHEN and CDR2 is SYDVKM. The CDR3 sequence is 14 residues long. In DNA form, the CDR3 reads TGTGCCAGCAGTTTATCACCAACCCCCCCAGAAGCTTTCTTT. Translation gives CASSLSPTPPEAFF.

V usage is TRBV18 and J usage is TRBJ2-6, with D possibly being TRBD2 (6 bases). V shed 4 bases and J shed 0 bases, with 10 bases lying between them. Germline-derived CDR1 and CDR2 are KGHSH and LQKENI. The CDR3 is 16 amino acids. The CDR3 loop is CASSHGGNSGANVLTF. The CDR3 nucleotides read TGTGCCAGCTCACACGGGGGAAACTCTGGGGCCAACGTCCTGACTTTC.

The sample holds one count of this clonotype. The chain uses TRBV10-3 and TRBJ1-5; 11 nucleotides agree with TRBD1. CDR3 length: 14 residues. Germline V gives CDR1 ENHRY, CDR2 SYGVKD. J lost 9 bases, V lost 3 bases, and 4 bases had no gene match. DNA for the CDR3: TGTGCCATCAGTGAAGTGGGGACAGGGGGGCCCCAGCATTTT. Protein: CAISEVGTGGPQHF.

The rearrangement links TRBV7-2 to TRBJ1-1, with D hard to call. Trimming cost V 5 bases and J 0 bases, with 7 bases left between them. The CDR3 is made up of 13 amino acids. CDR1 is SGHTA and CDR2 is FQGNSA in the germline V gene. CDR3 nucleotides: TGTGCCAGCAGCGAACATATGAACACTGAAGCTTTCTTT. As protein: CASSEHMNTEAFF.

Here the CDR3 reads CASTRQGASEQFF. Written as DNA, the CDR3 is TGTGCCAGCACCCGACAGGGGGCGAGTGAGCAGTTCTTC. The chain uses TRBV28 and TRBJ2-1; 10 nucleotides match TRBD1. The junction had 6 bases not matched to a gene; V was cut back by 7 bases and J by 9 bases. The CDR3 consists of 13 residues. Germline CDR1 and CDR2: MDHEN and SYDVKM.

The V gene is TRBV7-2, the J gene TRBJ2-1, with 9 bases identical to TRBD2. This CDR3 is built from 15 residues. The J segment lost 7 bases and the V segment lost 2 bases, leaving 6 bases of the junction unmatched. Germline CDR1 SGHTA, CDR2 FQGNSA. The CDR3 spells CASSLWVGLANEQFF. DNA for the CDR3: TGTGCCAGCAGCTTATGGGTCGGACTAGCGAATGAGCAGTTCTTC.

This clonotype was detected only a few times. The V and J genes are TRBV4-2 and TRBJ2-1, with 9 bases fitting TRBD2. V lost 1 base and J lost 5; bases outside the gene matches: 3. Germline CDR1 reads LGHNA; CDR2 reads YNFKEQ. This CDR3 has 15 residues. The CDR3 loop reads CASSQGTSAHNEQFF. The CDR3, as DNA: TGTGCCAGCAGCCAAGGGACTAGCGCCCACAATGAGCAGTTCTTC.